This T cell receptor beta chain derives from a study of cytomegalovirus exposure and HLA in healthy donors. Background on the study: From donors who were HLA-typed, an early data release held 65 million to 85 million unique TCRs. Study conclusions and caveats: Presence/absence results assume similar sequencing depth per donor, which may not hold. A further, later analysis showed that HLA-associated TCR beta chains (compared with equally common others) were more clonally expanded.

This CDR3 comprises 15 residues. Germline V gene data show CDR1 as MNHEY and CDR2 as SMNVEV (reference sequence). V shed 2 bases and J 4 bases; nucleotides not matched to a gene: 5. PCR used 60 Vbeta primers and 13 Jbeta primers. In the original workflow: In a later analysis, the count reached some 88 million unique TCR beta chains, with around 11 million shared. TCRdb's table, derived via immunoSEQ multiplex PCR, lists solely in-frame clones and lacks some. V, J and clone size are taken as reported in that table, and D and trimming were inferred from the DNA itself. The profile shows approximately 100,000 clones, around a tenth of them singletons. Points on this clone: Its antigen is unknown.

Sequencing was done on a sample of PBMCs. This receptor was obtained from a middle-aged man in good health and CMV-seropositive. The J gene is TRBJ2-7, the V gene TRBV27; 10 positions agree with TRBD2. This CDR3 is CASSLLLAGLYEQYF. CDR3 bases: TGTGCCAGCAGTTTACTACTAGCGGGGTTGTACGAGCAGTACTTC.